The entry below describes one T cell receptor beta chain. Its antigen is still unknown. Sequenced by immunoSEQ multiplex PCR; TCRdb stores in-frame clones only, minus some. The sample includes about 52,000 clones, roughly nine tenths of them seen just once. CDR1 and CDR2 (germline): SGHNT, YYREEE (reference sequence). Trimming at V came to 3 bases and at J to 3 bases, leaving 9 bases not matched to a gene. This CDR3 comprises 17 residues. This sample was taken from a study of Tregs in tolerant kidney transplant recipients. General study results and limits: Changing PCR primers prevented nucleotide comparison between some patients' samples. Biological reproducibility was not directly addressed, but technical replication error appeared minimal. Validation in larger populations is needed because few patients were studied.

The nonmyeloablative bone marrow transplants came from related graft donors, with transient mixed chimerism. This receptor was identified in a human patient who received a combined kidney and bone marrow transplant. These T cells may partly come from the graft donor. The gene calls are TRBV5-4 and TRBJ2-2; the match to TRBD1 covers 9 bases. Sequenced here: CD8+ T cells from blood (PBMCs), sampled 24 months after the transplant. CDR3 sequence: CASSSLVRTGDTGELFF. For the CDR3, the DNA is TGTGCCAGCAGCTCCCTTGTCCGGACAGGGGACACCGGGGAGCTGTTTTTT.